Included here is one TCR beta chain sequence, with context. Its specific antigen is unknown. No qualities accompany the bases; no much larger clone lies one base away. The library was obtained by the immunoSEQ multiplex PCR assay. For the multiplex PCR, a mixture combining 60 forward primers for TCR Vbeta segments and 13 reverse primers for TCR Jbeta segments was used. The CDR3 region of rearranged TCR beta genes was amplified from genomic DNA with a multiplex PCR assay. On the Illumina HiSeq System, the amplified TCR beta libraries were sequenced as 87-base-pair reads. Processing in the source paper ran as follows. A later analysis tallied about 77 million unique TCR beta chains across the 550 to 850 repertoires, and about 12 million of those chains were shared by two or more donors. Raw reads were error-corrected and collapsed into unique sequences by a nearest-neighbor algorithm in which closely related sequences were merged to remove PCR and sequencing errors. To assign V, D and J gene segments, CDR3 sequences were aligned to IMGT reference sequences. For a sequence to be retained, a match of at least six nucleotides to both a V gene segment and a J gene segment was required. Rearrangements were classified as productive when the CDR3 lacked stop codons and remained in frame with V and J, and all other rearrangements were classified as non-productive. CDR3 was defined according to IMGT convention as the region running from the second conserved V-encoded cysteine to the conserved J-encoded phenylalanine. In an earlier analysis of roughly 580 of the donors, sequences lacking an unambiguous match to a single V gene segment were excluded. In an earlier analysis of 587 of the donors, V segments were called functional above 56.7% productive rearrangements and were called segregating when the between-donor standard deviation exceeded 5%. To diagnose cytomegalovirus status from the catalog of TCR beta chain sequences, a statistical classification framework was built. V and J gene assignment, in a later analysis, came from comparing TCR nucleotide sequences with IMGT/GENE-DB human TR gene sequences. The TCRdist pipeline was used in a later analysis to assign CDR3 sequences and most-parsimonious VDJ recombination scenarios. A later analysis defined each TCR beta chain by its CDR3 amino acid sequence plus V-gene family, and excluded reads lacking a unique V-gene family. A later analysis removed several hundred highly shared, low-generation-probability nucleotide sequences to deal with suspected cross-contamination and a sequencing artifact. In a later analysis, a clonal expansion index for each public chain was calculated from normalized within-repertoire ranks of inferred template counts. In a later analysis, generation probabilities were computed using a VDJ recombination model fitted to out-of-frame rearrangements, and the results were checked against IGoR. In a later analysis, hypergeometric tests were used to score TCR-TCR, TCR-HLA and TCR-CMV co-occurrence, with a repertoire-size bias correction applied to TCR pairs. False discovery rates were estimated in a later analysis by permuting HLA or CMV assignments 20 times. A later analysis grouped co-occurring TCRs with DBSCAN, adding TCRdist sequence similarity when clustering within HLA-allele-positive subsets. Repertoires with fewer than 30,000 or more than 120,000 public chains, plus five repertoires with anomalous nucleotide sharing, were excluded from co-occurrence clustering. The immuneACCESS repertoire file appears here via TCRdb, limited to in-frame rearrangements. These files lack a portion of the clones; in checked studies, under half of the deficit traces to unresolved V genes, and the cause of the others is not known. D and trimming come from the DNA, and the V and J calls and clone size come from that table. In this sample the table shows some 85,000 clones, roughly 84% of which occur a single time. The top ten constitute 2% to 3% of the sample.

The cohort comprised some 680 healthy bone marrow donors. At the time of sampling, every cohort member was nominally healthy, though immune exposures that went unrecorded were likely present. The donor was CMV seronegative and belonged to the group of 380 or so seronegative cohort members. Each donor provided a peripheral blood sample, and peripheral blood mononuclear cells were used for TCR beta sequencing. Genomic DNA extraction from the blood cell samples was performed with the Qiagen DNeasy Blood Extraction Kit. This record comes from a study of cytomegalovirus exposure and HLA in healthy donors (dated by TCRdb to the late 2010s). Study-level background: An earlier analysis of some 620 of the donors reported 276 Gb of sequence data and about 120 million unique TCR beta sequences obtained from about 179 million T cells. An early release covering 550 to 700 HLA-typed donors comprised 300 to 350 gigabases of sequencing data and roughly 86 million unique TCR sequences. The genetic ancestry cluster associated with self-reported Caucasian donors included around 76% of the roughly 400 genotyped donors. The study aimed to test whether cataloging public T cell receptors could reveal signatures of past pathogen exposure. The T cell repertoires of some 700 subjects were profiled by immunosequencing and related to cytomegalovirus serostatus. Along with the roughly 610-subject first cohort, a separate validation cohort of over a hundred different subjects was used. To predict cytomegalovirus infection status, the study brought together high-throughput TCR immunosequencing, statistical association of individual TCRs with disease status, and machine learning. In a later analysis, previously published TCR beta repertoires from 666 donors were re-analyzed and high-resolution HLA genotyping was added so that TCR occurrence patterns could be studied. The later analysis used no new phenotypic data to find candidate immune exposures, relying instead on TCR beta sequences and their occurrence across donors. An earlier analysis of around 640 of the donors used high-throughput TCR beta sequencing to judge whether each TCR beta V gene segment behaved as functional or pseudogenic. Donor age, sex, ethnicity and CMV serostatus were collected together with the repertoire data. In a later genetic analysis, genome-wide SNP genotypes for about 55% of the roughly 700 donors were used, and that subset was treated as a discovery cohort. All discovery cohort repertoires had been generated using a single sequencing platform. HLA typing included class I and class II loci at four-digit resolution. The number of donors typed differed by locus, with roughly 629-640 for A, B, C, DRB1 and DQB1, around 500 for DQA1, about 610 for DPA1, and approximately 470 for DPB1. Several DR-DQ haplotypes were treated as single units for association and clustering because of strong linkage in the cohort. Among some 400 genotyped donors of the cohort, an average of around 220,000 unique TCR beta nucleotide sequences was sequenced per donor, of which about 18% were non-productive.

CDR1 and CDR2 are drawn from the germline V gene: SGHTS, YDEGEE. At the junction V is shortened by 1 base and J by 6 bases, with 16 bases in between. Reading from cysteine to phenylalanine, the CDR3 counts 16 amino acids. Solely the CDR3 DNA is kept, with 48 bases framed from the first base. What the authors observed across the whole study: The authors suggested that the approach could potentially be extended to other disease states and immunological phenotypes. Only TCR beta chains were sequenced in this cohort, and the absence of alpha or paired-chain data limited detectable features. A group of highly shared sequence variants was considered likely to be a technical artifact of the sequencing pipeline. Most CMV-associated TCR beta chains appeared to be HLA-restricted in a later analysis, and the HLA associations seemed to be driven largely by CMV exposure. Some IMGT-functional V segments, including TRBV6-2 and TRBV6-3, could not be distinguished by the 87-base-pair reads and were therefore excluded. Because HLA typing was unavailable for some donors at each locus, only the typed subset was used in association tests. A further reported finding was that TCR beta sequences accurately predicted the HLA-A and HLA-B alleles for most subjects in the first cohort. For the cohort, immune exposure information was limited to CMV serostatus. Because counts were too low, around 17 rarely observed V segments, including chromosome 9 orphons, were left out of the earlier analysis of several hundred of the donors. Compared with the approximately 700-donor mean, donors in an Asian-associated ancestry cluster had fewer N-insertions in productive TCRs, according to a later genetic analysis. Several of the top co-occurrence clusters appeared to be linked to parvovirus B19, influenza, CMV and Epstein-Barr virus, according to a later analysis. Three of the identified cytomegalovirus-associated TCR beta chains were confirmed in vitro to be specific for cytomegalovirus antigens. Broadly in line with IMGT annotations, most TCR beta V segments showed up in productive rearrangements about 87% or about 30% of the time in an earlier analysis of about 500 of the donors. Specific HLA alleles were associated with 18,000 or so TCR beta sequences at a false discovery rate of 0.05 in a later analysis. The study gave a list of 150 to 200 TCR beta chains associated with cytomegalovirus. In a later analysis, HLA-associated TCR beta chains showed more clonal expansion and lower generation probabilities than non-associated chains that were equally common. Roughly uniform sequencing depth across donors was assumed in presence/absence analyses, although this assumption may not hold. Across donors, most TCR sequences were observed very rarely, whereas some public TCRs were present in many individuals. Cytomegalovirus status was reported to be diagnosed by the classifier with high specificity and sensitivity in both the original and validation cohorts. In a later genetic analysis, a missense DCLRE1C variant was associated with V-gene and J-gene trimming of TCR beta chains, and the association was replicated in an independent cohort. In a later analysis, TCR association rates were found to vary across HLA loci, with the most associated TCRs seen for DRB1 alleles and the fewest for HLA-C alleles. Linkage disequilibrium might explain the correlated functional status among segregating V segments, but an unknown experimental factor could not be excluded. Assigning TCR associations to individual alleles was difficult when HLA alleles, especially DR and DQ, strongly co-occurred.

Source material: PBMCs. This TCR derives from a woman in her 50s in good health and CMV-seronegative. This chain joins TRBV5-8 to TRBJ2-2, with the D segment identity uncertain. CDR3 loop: CASSLRLRGEAGELFF. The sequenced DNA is TGTGCCAGCAGCTTGAGACTCCGTGGAGAAGCCGGGGAGCTGTTTTTT.